This paragraph reports one TCR beta chain. This sample was taken from a study of human thymus T cells. The CDR3 runs 15 residues. Germline V gives CDR1 ENHRY, CDR2 SYGVKD. Trimming at V came to 8 bases and at J to 12 bases, leaving 19 bases not matched to a gene. Generated by immunoSEQ multiplex PCR, the TCRdb table keeps only in-frame clones and is missing some. The sample lists approximately 49,000 clones; 85% to 95% were seen once. The specimen was blood. The TCR sequence derives from a girl less than two years old with a congenital heart defect but otherwise immunologically healthy. V usage is TRBV10-3 and J usage is TRBJ2-1, with TRBD1 identical over 7 bases. The DNA of the CDR3 is TGTGCCATCTCAGGAGTCAGGGACGCAGGGGGTGGGCAGTTCTTC. It translates to CAISGVRDAGGGQFF.